The sequence of this T cell receptor (beta chain) was determined in a study of blood T cell repertoires in COVID-19. The wider study: The cDNA or gDNA used as material had been derived from T cells, B-cell-depleted T cells, or PBMCs.

Using immunoSEQ multiplex PCR, the repertoire was profiled, and TCRdb retains in-frame clones only, with some absent. The repertoire holds some 390,000 clones, with over 85% as singletons. Germline V gene sequence: CDR1 SGHNT, CDR2 YENEEA. This CDR3 has 15 residues. The V segment lost 6 bases and the J segment 4 bases; nucleotides outside the gene matches: 8. Specimen: PBMCs or T cells enriched from blood (not recorded which). The source is a woman aged 25 to 39 who had recovered from COVID-19. This chain joins TRBV11-3 and TRBJ2-1; TRBD2 aligns across 8 bases. In DNA, the CDR3 is TGTGCCAGCAGTCCCGGGGGGGAGGGGTACAATGAGCAGTTCTTC. Translation gives CASSPGGEGYNEQFF.